Below are 23 T cell receptor beta chains sequenced from a single sample in a study of T cells in Graves' hyperthyroidism and ophthalmopathy. The TCR beta CDR3 regions underwent amplification using RNA transcripts as the source. A first-round RT-PCR of the TCR CDR3 used the HTBI primer set. Each CDR3 protein gets one entry after TCRdb re-called the multiplex PCR reads with MiXCR. The sample has approximately 350,000 distinct CDR3 sequences; approximately 16% are singletons. The sample was blood. The receptors derive from a woman aged 55-69 years with Graves' ophthalmopathy.

This clonotype was counted ten times or more. V gene TRBV28 combines with J gene TRBJ1-5; the D gene is possibly TRBD1 (5 bases). The V gene lost 7 bases and the J gene lost 3 bases, with 19 bases spanning the gap. Germline V lookup: CDR1 MDHEN, CDR2 SYDVKM. This CDR3 has 16 amino acids. CDR3 coding DNA: TGTGCCAGCACCGGCGGGGGGTTGGGGTTCAATCAGCCCCAGCATTTT. Its translation is CASTGGGLGFNQPQHF.

With respect to this clonotype: Relative to the germline gene, one junction end is altered; a read error may explain this. The rearrangement uses TRBV28 and TRBJ2-1; 9 bases map to TRBD1. CDR1 MDHEN and CDR2 SYDVKM come from the germline V gene. CDR3 size: 16 residues. CDR3 region: CACREPGQGRWNEQFF. The DNA of the CDR3 is TGTGCCTGCAGAGAACCAGGACAGGGGAGGTGGAATGAGCAGTTCTTC.

In its sample, this clonotype was seen a few times. V usage is TRBV5-1 and J usage is TRBJ2-5; TRBD2 aligns across 12 bases. The CDR3 length is 16 residues. The germline CDR1 and CDR2 sequences are SGHRS and YFSETQ. Trimming cost V 3 bases and J 5 bases; bases outside gene matches: 8. The CDR3 nucleotides read TGCGCCAGCAGCTCGGAACTAGCGGGAGGCTGGGAGACCCAGTACTTC. Its protein is CASSSELAGGWETQYF.

This clonotype has just a few counts. The chain joins TRBV19 to TRBJ2-2; D remains unclear. This CDR3 contains 14 residues. Germline V lookup: CDR1 LNHDA, CDR2 SQIVND (reference sequence). Trimming removed 1 base from V and 5 bases from J, with 8 bases in between. CDR3 nucleotide sequence: TGTGCCAGTAGTATAGCGAAAGGGACCGGGGAGCTGTTTTTT. Protein product: CASSIAKGTGELFF.

This clonotype was seen at least ten times. The chain is built from TRBV5-1 and TRBJ1-1, with D tentatively TRBD1 (6 bases). Germline assignment: CDR1 SGHRS and CDR2 YFSETQ. The CDR3 runs to 16 residues. The V gene lost 1 base and the J gene lost 1 base, with 14 bases spanning the gap. The CDR3 DNA reads TGCGCCAGCAGCTTGCAGGGGTCACGGAGGAACACTGAAGCTTTCTTT. It encodes CASSLQGSRRNTEAFF.

This clonotype was seen ten or more times. The chain couples TRBV20-1 to TRBJ2-7; weak D call: TRBD2 (6 bases). The length of the CDR3 is 13 residues. V was cut by 5 bases and J by 3 bases, with 14 bases left in between. Germline V gene lookup returns CDR1 DFQATT and CDR2 SNEGSKA (reference sequence). The CDR3 DNA follows: TGCAGTGCTCAAGGTCGGCGGGACTACGAGCAGTACTTC. The encoded protein is CSAQGRRDYEQYF.

This clonotype was observed a handful of times. V gene TRBV20-1 combines with J gene TRBJ2-6, with 7 bases fitting TRBD1. V trimming: 1 base; J trimming: 2 bases; junction bases outside the gene matches: 2. Germline V lookup: CDR1 DFQATT, CDR2 SNEGSKA (reference sequence). CDR3 length equals 15 residues. CDR3 nucleotide sequence: TGCAGTGCTAGAGGTGACAGGGCTGGGGCCAACGTCCTGACTTTC. Encoded protein: CSARGDRAGANVLTF.

This clonotype occurred many times. The CDR3 nucleotides read TGTGCCAGCAGCCCAAGTACCGCTAGCACAGATACGCAGTATTTT. The encoded protein is CASSPSTASTDTQYF. The chain couples TRBV11-2 to TRBJ2-3; D ambiguous. Trimming pared 5 bases from V and 0 bases from J, leaving 12 bases between. The CDR3 is 15 residues long. CDR1 SGHAT and CDR2 FQNNGV come from the germline V gene.

The chain has TRBV12-3 or TRBV12-4 and TRBJ2-7; a possible D gene is TRBD1 (5 bases). Deletions cut 3 bases from V and 1 base from J, with 13 bases between. The CDR3 is made up of 15 amino acids. The CDR3 here is CASSFSGKGSYEQYF. CDR3 nucleotides: TGTGCCAGCAGTTTTAGTGGAAAGGGGTCCTACGAGCAGTACTTC.

This clonotype was recorded at least ten times. The V gene is TRBV7-2, the J gene TRBJ1-2; the D gene is possibly TRBD1 (5 bases). There are 11 residues in the CDR3. V was trimmed by 3 bases and J by 7 bases, leaving 6 bases between them. Germline V CDR1 and CDR2: SGHTA, FQGNSA. The CDR3 loop is CASSLTVGYTF. CDR3 coding DNA: TGTGCCAGCAGCTTGACAGTTGGCTACACCTTC. Full variable domain (missing parts from reference TRBV7-2 and TRBJ1-2): GAGVSQSPSNKVTEKGKDVELRCDPISGHTALYWYRQSLGQGLEFLIYFQGNSAPDKSGLPSDRFSAERTGGSVSTLTIQRTQQEDSAVYLCASSLTVGYTFGSGTRLTVV.

The gene calls are TRBV27 and TRBJ1-2; 10 bases line up with TRBD1. Per the germline V gene, CDR1 is MNHEY and CDR2 is SMNVEV (reference sequence). There are 14 residues in the CDR3. The V segment lost 5 bases and the J segment 6 bases; nucleotides outside the gene matches: 6. CDR3 coding DNA: TGTGCCAGCAGTACCCCGGACAGGGGGGATGGCTACACCTTC. Amino acid sequence: CASSTPDRGDGYTF.

V and J are TRBV2 and TRBJ2-1; 7 nucleotides line up with TRBD1. This CDR3 spans 14 amino acids. In germline, CDR1 is SNHLY, CDR2 FYNNEI. V shed 6 bases, J shed 3 bases, and the junction held 5 bases outside the gene matches. The CDR3 here is CASSPGQHYNEQFF. The CDR3 DNA is TGTGCCAGCAGCCCGGGACAGCACTACAATGAGCAGTTCTTC.

At least ten counts were recorded for this clonotype. The chain recombines TRBV20-1 with TRBJ2-7; D possibly matches TRBD1 or TRBD2 (6 bases each). Germline-derived CDR1 and CDR2 are DFQATT and SNEGSKA (reference sequence). The V and J ends lost 6 bases and 2 bases respectively, with 11 bases between them. The CDR3 length is 12 residues. The CDR3 reads CSAGGQTYEQYF. CDR3 nucleotides: TGCAGTGCCGGGGGCCAAACCTACGAGCAGTACTTC.

This clonotype appeared a few times. This chain joins TRBV29-1 and TRBJ1-2, with D possibly matching TRBD1 (6 bases). Per germline, CDR1 SQVTM and CDR2 ANQGSEA. The V end lost 6 bases, the J end lost 2 bases, and 13 bases lay between the germline ends. The CDR3 consists of 13 residues. CDR3 amino acids: CSVARDTNYGYTF. CDR3 nucleotides: TGCAGCGTGGCAAGGGACACCAACTATGGCTACACCTTC.

As regards this clonotype: One base away lies a much larger clone, so this may be a sequencing read error. The chain links TRBV3-1 to TRBJ1-6; D may be TRBD1 (6 bases). V was trimmed by 3 bases and J by 7 bases, leaving 13 bases between them. Germline values: CDR1 LGHDT, CDR2 YNNKEL (reference sequence). This CDR3 is 15 amino acids long. CDR3 bases: TGTGCCAGCAGCCAGGCGGGGGCGGAGAATTCACCCCTCCACTTT. Its translation is CASSQAGAENSPLHF.

In this sample, this clonotype turned up many times. The gene calls are TRBV28 and TRBJ2-2; D perhaps matches TRBD2 (5 bases). Germline V CDR1 and CDR2: MDHEN, SYDVKM. The CDR3 runs 16 residues. Trimming cost V 5 bases and J 0 bases, with 13 bases left between them. CDR3 region: CASSRPTGTNTGELFF. The DNA for the CDR3 is TGTGCCAGCAGTCGCCCCACGGGGACGAACACCGGGGAGCTGTTTTTT.

In its sample, this clonotype was seen a few times. A much larger clone differs from this one at a single base, so this may be a read error. The CDR3 coding sequence is TGTGCCAGCAGTTTAGCTCAGCCCCAGCATTTT. Amino acids: CASSLAQPQHF. The chain is built from TRBV28 and TRBJ1-5; no definite D call. Germline values: CDR1 MDHEN, CDR2 SYDVKM. Trimming cost V 2 bases and J 6 bases, with 2 bases left between them. CDR3 length: 11 residues.

This clonotype was counted between two and nine times. The chain is built from TRBV29-1 and TRBJ2-2; possible D gene TRBD1, 6 bases. Germline V lookup: CDR1 SQVTM, CDR2 ANQGSEA. The V and J ends lost 3 bases and 7 bases respectively, with 12 bases between them. The CDR3 sequence is 13 residues long. CDR3 coding DNA: TGCAGCGTTGATTCAGGGGTTGGCGGGGAGCTGTTTTTT. Protein: CSVDSGVGGELFF.

The table lists this clonotype with many counts. This chain links TRBV12-3 or TRBV12-4 with TRBJ2-1; D call uncertain. Trimming cost V 4 bases and J 4 bases, with 11 bases left between them. The CDR3 runs 14 residues. The CDR3 sequence: CASSSGPHYNEQFF. The CDR3 DNA reads as TGTGCCAGCAGTTCCGGGCCGCATTACAATGAGCAGTTCTTC.

This clonotype was observed many times. V is TRBV28 and J is TRBJ2-3, with TRBD2 matching over 9 bases. Germline V gene lookup returns CDR1 MDHEN and CDR2 SYDVKM. CDR3 length equals 14 residues. The V and J ends lost 5 bases and 5 bases, in that order; junction bases with no gene match: 5. CDR3 nucleotide sequence: TGTGCCAGCAGTCCGCGGGGGGGGAAAGATACGCAGTATTTT. Translated: CASSPRGGKDTQYF.

At least ten counts were recorded for this clonotype. The chain employs TRBV5-1 and TRBJ2-3; TRBD1 is a possible D gene (5 bases). Trimming cost V 4 bases and J 2 bases, with 11 bases left between them. CDR3 size: 14 residues. CDR1 and CDR2 from the germline V gene are SGHRS and YFSETQ. As DNA, the CDR3 is TGCGCCAGCAGCCTGAGACAGACCACAGATACGCAGTATTTT. This sequence encodes CASSLRQTTDTQYF.

This clonotype was seen only once. V is TRBV20-1 and J is TRBJ2-5; unclear D gene. The CDR3 totals 10 residues. V shed 7 bases and J shed 5 bases, with 8 bases lying between them. Germline V gives CDR1 DFQATT, CDR2 SNEGSKA (reference sequence). Here the CDR3 reads CSVRKETQYF. The CDR3, as DNA: TGCAGTGTGAGGAAGGAGACCCAGTACTTC.

V and J are TRBV19 and TRBJ2-5; the match to TRBD2 covers 7 bases. The CDR3 spans 15 residues. V was pared by 3 bases and J by 4 bases, with 8 bases of the junction left unmatched. Germline lookup yields CDR1 LNHDA and CDR2 SQIVND (reference sequence). CDR3: CASSITGGGRETQYF. In nucleotides, the CDR3 is TGTGCCAGTAGTATTACGGGAGGCGGGCGAGAGACCCAGTACTTC.